This T cell receptor (beta chain) was obtained from a study of siplizumab effects on memory and regulatory T cells. The CDR3 sequence is 16 residues long. Trimming stripped 1 base from V and 1 base from J, with 14 bases between. CDR1 and CDR2 from the germline V gene are SEHNR and FQNEAQ (reference sequence). The data were produced by immunoSEQ multiplex PCR, yet TCRdb's version contains in-frame clones alone and is incomplete. The sample has some 97,000 clones, roughly 94% seen once; the top ten hold roughly 0.61%. The sequence derives from a human donor in good health. This chain joins TRBV7-9 and TRBJ2-7, with a tentative D call TRBD2 (6 bases). The specimen sequenced was Tregs sorted from blood. The CDR3 spells CASSLGSGVLSYEQYF. The CDR3 DNA sequence: TGTGCCAGCAGCTTAGGGTCGGGGGTCCTGTCCTACGAGCAGTACTTC. The full variable domain, with the rest looked up from reference TRBV7-9 and TRBJ2-7, is DTGVSQNPRHKITKRGQNVTFRCDPISEHNRLYWYRQTLGQGPEFLTYFQNEAQLEKSRLLSDRFSAERPKGSFSTLEIQRTEQGDSAMYLCASSLGSGVLSYEQYFGPGTRLTVT.